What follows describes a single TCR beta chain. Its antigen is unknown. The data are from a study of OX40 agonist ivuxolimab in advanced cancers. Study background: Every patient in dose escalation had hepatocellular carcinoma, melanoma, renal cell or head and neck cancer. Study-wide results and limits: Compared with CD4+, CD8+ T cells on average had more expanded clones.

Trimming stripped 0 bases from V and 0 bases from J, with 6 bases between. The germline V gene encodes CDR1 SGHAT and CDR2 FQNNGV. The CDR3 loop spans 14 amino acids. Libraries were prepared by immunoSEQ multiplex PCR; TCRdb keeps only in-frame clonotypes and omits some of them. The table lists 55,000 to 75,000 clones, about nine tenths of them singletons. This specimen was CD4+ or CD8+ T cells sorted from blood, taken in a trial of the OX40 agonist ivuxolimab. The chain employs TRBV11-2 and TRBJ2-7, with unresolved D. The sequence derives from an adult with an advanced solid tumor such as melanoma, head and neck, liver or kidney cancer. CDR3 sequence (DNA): TGTGCCAGCAGCTTAGAATGGGGCTCCTACGAGCAGTACTTC. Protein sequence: CASSLEWGSYEQYF.